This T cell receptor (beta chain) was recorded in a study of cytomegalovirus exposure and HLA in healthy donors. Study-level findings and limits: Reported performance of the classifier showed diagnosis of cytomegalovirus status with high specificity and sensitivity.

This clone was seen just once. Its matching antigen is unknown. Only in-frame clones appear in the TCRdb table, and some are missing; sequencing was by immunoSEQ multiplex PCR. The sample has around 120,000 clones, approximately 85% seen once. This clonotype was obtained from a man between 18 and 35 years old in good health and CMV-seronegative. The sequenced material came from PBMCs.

The CDR3 coding sequence is TGTGCCAGCAGCCCAATAGGGGGACGAAACACTGAAGCTTTCTTT. This translates into CASSPIGGRNTEAFF. This rearrangement joins TRBV7-2 to TRBJ1-1; D perhaps matches TRBD1 (6 bases). CDR3 length: 15 amino acids. Germline values: CDR1 SGHTA, CDR2 FQGNSA. Between the trimmed V and J ends, which lost 5 bases and 2 bases, there was a span of 15 bases.